This is a list of T cell receptor beta chains from one sample in a study of neurological immune-mediated disorders. A single record per CDR3 protein comes from TCRdb applying MiXCR to the 5' RACE reads. The data show roughly 36,000 distinct CDR3 sequences, with roughly 3.2% seen just once and around 8% held by the top ten. Sequenced material: PBMCs. Every receptor here comes from a woman aged 55 to 70 with multiple sclerosis. Both conserved end residues are part of each CDR3.

CDR3 length	V gene	J gene	CDR3 protein
14	TRBV7-9	TRBJ1-1	CASSLGQTRPEAFF
14	TRBV12-3/TRBV12-4	TRBJ2-7	CASSPEDFSYEQYF
15	TRBV10-1	TRBJ2-5	CASSTPVQGKETQYF
13	TRBV27	TRBJ2-3	CASKDRVTDTQYF
17	TRBV5-1	TRBJ2-2	CASSLEPPGHNTGELFF
15	TRBV5-1	TRBJ2-1	CASGDPGQGVGEQFF
14	TRBV5-1	TRBJ1-1	CASSTGQGNTEAFF
16	TRBV15	TRBJ2-1	CATSREGGGVNNEQFF
14	TRBV12-3/TRBV12-4	TRBJ2-4	CASSSTGYKNIQYF
14	TRBV12-3/TRBV12-4	TRBJ1-1	CASSFGRGTSEAFF
17	TRBV12-3/TRBV12-4	TRBJ2-3	CASSLYRDRGDTDTQYF
15	TRBV28	TRBJ2-7	CASSSRGDSTYEQYF
9	TRBV29-1	TRBJ1-2	CSVDYGYTF
12	TRBV6-1	TRBJ2-7	CASSAPAYEQYF
17	TRBV20-1	TRBJ1-6	CSAREGGPLSGNSPLHF
15	TRBV12-3/TRBV12-4	TRBJ2-1	CASSPSGGARNEQFF
14	TRBV12-3/TRBV12-4	TRBJ1-2	CASSFRQGGYGYTF
14	TRBV29-1	TRBJ1-5	CSVADGGAGQPQHF
14	TRBV7-9	TRBJ2-5	CASSHLGPQETQYF
15	TRBV20-1	TRBJ2-7	CSAAPKGAGGYEQYF
15	TRBV20-1	TRBJ2-7	CSARLLAGGLGEQYF
14	TRBV5-5	TRBJ1-1	CASSLATGNTEAFF
15	TRBV15	TRBJ2-7	CATRAGTSAGYEQYF
15	TRBV7-2	TRBJ2-2	CASSSRRLAGGELFF
14	TRBV12-3/TRBV12-4	TRBJ1-1	CASSLTQGNTEAFF
16	TRBV20-1	TRBJ2-1	CSARDRLAGGFSEQFF
17	TRBV6-2/TRBV6-3	TRBJ1-5	CASSYSEGAPRNQPQHF
13	TRBV29-1	TRBJ2-2	CSGGQQNTGELFF
12	TRBV6-5	TRBJ1-2	CASSPTNYGYTF
16	TRBV5-1	TRBJ2-5	CASSNNAGTSQETQYF
14	TRBV7-6	TRBJ1-6	CAKSSRQGASPLHF
16	TRBV7-2	TRBJ1-4	CASSLEGSLANEKLFF
15	TRBV20-1	TRBJ1-5	CSARDRDRVSQPQHF
14	TRBV4-2	TRBJ2-7	CASSQTGLGAEQYF
15	TRBV20-1	TRBJ2-2	CSAGDSFANTGELFF
16	TRBV6-5	TRBJ2-1	CASSYLRGGGANEQFF
17	TRBV20-1	TRBJ2-6	CSARAQGSRGGANVLTF